This passage covers 18 T cell receptor beta chains from one sample sequenced in a study of a mutant IDH1 vaccine in newly diagnosed glioma listed by TCRdb under 2021. No antigen is known for these receptors. Preparation of the library involved the immunoSEQ multiplex PCR assay. The source is immuneACCESS, and TCRdb retained only in-frame sequences with V and J called. Part of the clones is not carried over; for the studies checked, unresolved V genes explain less than half of this, and the remainder is unexplained. This sample holds tens of thousands of clones; around 78% were observed only once. The ten largest clones represent roughly an eighth of the sample. In light of the paper, this sample's time point label describes: week 35, safety follow-up. Each vaccine dose was 300 ug of a 20-mer mutant IDH1 peptide in Montanide, given subcutaneously with topical imiquimod. Specimen: PBMCs, collected from a glioma patient whose treatment included an IDH1 peptide vaccine. The receptors stem from a man in his forties or fifties with glioma.

This clone was seen a handful of times. This sequence joins TRBV7-6 and TRBJ2-5, with D unclear. V was cut by 1 base and J by 3 bases, with 6 bases left in between. The CDR3 is 13 amino acids. Germline assignment: CDR1 SGHVS and CDR2 FNYEAQ. The CDR3 DNA reads as TGTGCCAGCAGCTTAGGTGGGAAAGAGACCCAGTACTTC. It encodes CASSLGGKETQYF. The whole variable domain, remainder taken from reference TRBV7-6 and TRBJ2-5, is GAGVSQSPRYKVTKRGQDVALRCDPISGHVSLYWYRQALGQGPEFLTYFNYEAQQDKSGLPNDRFSAERPEGSISTLTIQRTEQRDSAMYRCASSLGGKETQYFGPGTRLLVL.

This chain joins TRBV9 and TRBJ2-2; either TRBD1 or TRBD2 may fit D (5 bases each). V was trimmed by 0 bases and J by 5 bases, leaving 11 bases between them. This CDR3 spans 15 amino acids. Germline V CDR1 and CDR2: SGDLS, YYNGEE. The CDR3 spells CASSVGGAGTGELFF. For the CDR3, the DNA is TGTGCCAGCAGCGTAGGAGGGGCTGGAACCGGGGAGCTGTTTTTT.

V usage is TRBV19 and J usage is TRBJ2-7; 7 positions match TRBD1. After removal of 10 bases from V and 0 bases from J, the junction contained 15 bases not matched to a gene. CDR1 is LNHDA, CDR2 SQIVND, per germline (reference sequence). The CDR3 totals 16 residues. CDR3 bases: TGTGCCACCCCAGGGGGTTCTCGGAGAACCTCCTACGAGCAGTACTTC. Translation gives CATPGGSRRTSYEQYF.

The V gene is TRBV6-6, the J gene TRBJ1-1, with D perhaps matching TRBD1 (6 bases). CDR3 length: 14 amino acids. Between the trimmed V and J ends, which lost 3 bases and 1 base, there was a span of 9 bases. Per the germline V gene, CDR1 is MNHNY and CDR2 is SVGAGI (reference sequence). The CDR3 nucleotides are TGTGCCAGCAGTTATCAGGGGTCGAACACTGAAGCTTTCTTT. This translates into CASSYQGSNTEAFF.

V gene TRBV7-9 combines with J gene TRBJ2-1; 11 nucleotides match TRBD2. CDR1 is SEHNR and CDR2 is FQNEAQ in the germline V gene (reference sequence). The CDR3 totals 13 residues. Trimming cost V 5 bases and J 10 bases; bases outside gene matches: 4. In nucleotides, the CDR3 is TGTGCCAGCAGCCCCACTAGCGGGAGAGAGCAGTTCTTC. Translating it yields CASSPTSGREQFF.

J is TRBJ1-1 and V is TRBV9; D remains ambiguous. The V end lost 0 bases, the J end lost 0 bases, and 9 bases lay between the germline ends. The CDR3 is made up of 15 amino acids. CDR1 SGDLS and CDR2 YYNGEE come from the germline V gene. The CDR3 coding sequence is TGTGCCAGCAGCGTAGGGACCCGTTTGAACACTGAAGCTTTCTTT. Protein product: CASSVGTRLNTEAFF.

The chain couples TRBV5-4 to TRBJ1-3, with TRBD1 identical over 12 bases. With 3 bases clipped from V and 10 bases from J, the junction kept 5 bases outside the gene matches. This CDR3 has 14 amino acids. CDR1 and CDR2 (germline): SGHNT, YYREEE (reference sequence). CDR3 protein: CASSWDRGPGTIYF. The CDR3 DNA reads as TGTGCCAGCAGCTGGGACAGGGGGCCGGGAACCATATATTTT. The whole variable domain, remainder taken from reference TRBV5-4 and TRBJ1-3, is ETGVTQSPTHLIKTRGQQVTLRCSSQSGHNTVSWYQQALGQGPQFIFQYYREEENGRGNFPPRFSGLQFPNYSSELNVNALELDDSALYLCASSWDRGPGTIYFGEGSWLTVV.

This clone was seen just once. The chain carries TRBV4-1 and TRBJ1-2; D gene ambiguous. The V end was cut by 5 bases, the J end by 7 bases, with 14 bases between. The germline V gene encodes CDR1 MGHRA and CDR2 YSYEKL. The CDR3 length is 13 residues. The CDR3 sequence: CASSDTYFSGYTF. For the CDR3, the DNA is TGCGCCAGCAGCGACACATATTTTAGTGGCTACACCTTC.

Only one count was recorded for this clone. The chain uses TRBV10-3 and TRBJ2-7; 12 bases agree with TRBD2. V lost 3 bases to trimming and J lost 2 bases; unmatched junction nucleotides: 8. This CDR3 has 17 residues. Germline V gene lookup returns CDR1 ENHRY and CDR2 SYGVKD. This chain's CDR3 is CAISDSGLAGKAYEQYV. The CDR3 region has the DNA TGTGCCATCAGTGATAGCGGACTAGCGGGAAAGGCCTACGAGCAGTACGTC.

This clone appeared a few times. The V and J genes are TRBV6-4 and TRBJ2-1, with 8 positions matching TRBD2. In germline, CDR1 is MRHNA, CDR2 SNTAGT. This CDR3 comprises 16 residues. V gave up 0 bases and J gave up 4 bases; unmatched junction bases: 5. The CDR3 region is CASSDSAGGGYNEQFF. CDR3 DNA: TGTGCCAGCAGTGACTCGGCGGGAGGAGGGTACAATGAGCAGTTCTTC.

This clone has a single count. This chain links TRBV6-1 with TRBJ1-6, with 7 nucleotides matching TRBD1. CDR3 length: 18 amino acids. CDR1 is MNHNS and CDR2 is SASEGT in the germline V gene. V lost 2 bases and J lost 12; bases outside the gene matches: 19. The CDR3, as DNA: TGTGCCAGCAGTGAAAGGGGACAGAAAATTCCCTTTCCTTTACCCCTCCACTTT. Encoded protein: CASSERGQKIPFPLPLHF.

The rearrangement links TRBV11-2 to TRBJ1-2; D remains ambiguous. CDR3 length: 13 residues. Trimming shortened V by 1 base and J by 4 bases, and 7 bases separated the two germline ends. Germline CDR1 SGHAT, CDR2 FQNNGV. CDR3 sequence (DNA): TGTGCCAGCAGCTTAGGGCCGGGCTATGGCTACACCTTC. Translation gives CASSLGPGYGYTF.

This rearrangement joins TRBV28 to TRBJ1-2, with 7 positions matching TRBD1. Germline V gene lookup returns CDR1 MDHEN and CDR2 SYDVKM. The CDR3 is made up of 14 amino acids. The ends lost 3 bases at V and 2 bases at J; junction bases unmatched: 3. The CDR3 DNA is TGTGCCAGCAGTTTGCGACAGGGCAACTATGGCTACACCTTC. Translation: CASSLRQGNYGYTF.

This chain joins TRBV4-1 and TRBJ1-3; maybe TRBD1 (5 bases). The CDR3 runs 18 residues. V lost 3 bases, J lost 2 bases, and 20 bases lay in between. Germline CDR1 MGHRA, CDR2 YSYEKL. The CDR3 DNA reads TGCGCCAGCAGCCATGCTTACCGCTTAGGGGCGGCTGGAAACACCATATATTTT. This encodes CASSHAYRLGAAGNTIYF.

CDR3 sequence (DNA): TGTGCCAGCAGCATAACCCGGGTCCTAGGGACTGAAGCTTTCTTT. This translates into CASSITRVLGTEAFF. The gene calls are TRBV7-2 and TRBJ1-1; no firm D call. There are 15 residues in the CDR3. V was pared by 5 bases and J by 5 bases, with 18 bases between. The germline gives CDR1 SGHTA, CDR2 FQGNSA.

V gene TRBV5-6 combines with J gene TRBJ2-1; either TRBD1 or TRBD2 may supply D (5 bases each). The CDR3 extends over 13 amino acids. With 4 bases removed from V and 8 bases from J, the gap between germline ends came to 13 bases. Germline V CDR1 and CDR2: SGHDT, YYEEEE. The CDR3 reads CASSVGPTDEQFF. In nucleotides, the CDR3 is TGTGCCAGCAGCGTGGGACCCACAGATGAGCAGTTCTTC.

The V gene is TRBV5-8, the J gene TRBJ2-7; maybe TRBD2 (5 bases). V was pared by 4 bases and J by 0 bases, with 17 bases between. CDR3 length equals 16 residues. CDR1 is SGHTS and CDR2 is YDEGEE in the germline V gene. CDR3 in DNA: TGTGCCAGCAGCACGGTGGGCGGGCACCGCTCCTACGAGCAGTACTTC. Translating gives CASSTVGGHRSYEQYF.

This clone was recorded once. The chain carries TRBV29-1 and TRBJ2-3, with D hard to call. This CDR3 spans 10 amino acids. Germline CDR1 and CDR2: SQVTM and ANQGSEA. The V and J ends lost 3 bases and 4 bases respectively, with 2 bases between them. Here the CDR3 reads CSVEPDTQYF. The CDR3 DNA follows: TGCAGCGTTGAGCCAGATACGCAGTATTTT.